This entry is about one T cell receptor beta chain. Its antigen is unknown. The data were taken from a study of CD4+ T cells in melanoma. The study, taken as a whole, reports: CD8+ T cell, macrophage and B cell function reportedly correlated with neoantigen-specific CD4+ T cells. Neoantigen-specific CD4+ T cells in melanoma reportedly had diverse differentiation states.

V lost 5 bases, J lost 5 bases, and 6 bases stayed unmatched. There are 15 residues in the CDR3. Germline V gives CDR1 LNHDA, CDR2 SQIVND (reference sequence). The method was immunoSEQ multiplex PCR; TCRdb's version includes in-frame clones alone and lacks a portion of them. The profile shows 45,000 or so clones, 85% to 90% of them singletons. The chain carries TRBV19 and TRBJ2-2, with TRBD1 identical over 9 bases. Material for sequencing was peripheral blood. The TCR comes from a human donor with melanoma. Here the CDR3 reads CASSSSGTGTGELFF. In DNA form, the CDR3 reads TGTGCCAGTAGTTCCTCCGGGACAGGGACCGGGGAGCTGTTTTTT. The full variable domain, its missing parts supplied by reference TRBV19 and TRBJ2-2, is DGGITQSPKYLFRKEGQNVTLSCEQNLNHDAMYWYRQDPGQGLRLIYYSQIVNDFQKGDIAEGYSVSREKKESFPLTVTSAQKNPTAFYLCASSSSGTGTGELFFGEGSRLTVL.